The present entry profiles one TCR beta chain with its context. Its binding antigen is unknown. Qualities for individual bases were not recorded, and no much larger clone is one base off. The immunoSEQ Assay, a bias-controlled multiplex PCR, was used to amplify TCRbeta CDR3 regions from genomic DNA. The study's own analysis went as follows. Within the assay, amplification of reference gene primers was used to estimate how many nucleated cells each sample contained. To quantify the absolute abundance of each unique TCRbeta CDR3 rearrangement, sequence reads were collapsed and filtered. For each sample, productive Simpson clonality was calculated by taking the square root of Simpson's diversity index across productive rearrangements. Imported from immuneACCESS, the table was reduced by TCRdb to in-frame sequences with V and J called. These copies leave out some clones; in studies compared against another copy, an unresolved V gene accounts for under half, and the cause of the remainder is not known. The V and J calls and clone size come from that table; D and trimming were worked out from the DNA. This sample comprises 110,000 to 150,000 clones, 80% to 85% of them detected only once. The ten largest clones add up to less than 4.5% of the sample.

Collaborating institutions collected whole blood in K2EDTA tubes following their own protocols. For TCRbeta analysis, collaborators shipped samples in one of three forms: frozen whole blood, isolated PBMCs, or DNA extracted from either of those sample types. This sample is part of a study of blood T cell repertoires in COVID-19 (TCRdb year 2020). Regarding the study in general: Collaborator samples came from the United States, Italy and Spain and covered acute and convalescent phases of COVID-19. The repertoires were released in a freely available public database intended as a resource for research on the immune response to SARS-CoV-2. The dataset comprised deeply sampled blood TCRbeta repertoires from subjects exposed to, actively infected with, or recovered from COVID-19. Where available, HLA class I and class II types were obtained from metadata supplied by the sample provider rather than from assay-based typing. Sample metadata almost always included a de-identified subject ID, COVID-19 status, age in years and sex. The samples were drawn from two sources: the first 160 participants of the ongoing ImmuneRACE study, and 1,200 or so subjects contributed by 6 global collaborators. The material from the prospective study consisted of cDNA or gDNA derived from T cells, B-cell-depleted T cells, or PBMCs.

What the work shows at the level of the full study, not this receptor alone: The quantity of clinical and demographic metadata differed by source and by participant and was supplied without curation.

The CDR3 goes from the cysteine to the phenylalanine over 17 residues. Of the read, only the CDR3 DNA is kept; its 51 bases are in frame from base 1. Relative to germline, V is missing 2 bases and J is missing 1 base, with 6 bases of the junction outside any gene match. The germline V gene provides CDR1 KGHDR and CDR2 SFDVKD. Sequencing was carried out using peripheral blood. The chain is encoded by TRBV24-1 joined to TRBJ2-2; the central 7 bases match TRBD1. The receptor was derived from a woman aged 80 or older with acute or convalescent COVID-19. In nucleotides, the sequence is TGTGCCACCAGTGATTACAGGGGATGGGGGAACACCGGGGAGCTGTTTTTT. This translates into CATSDYRGWGNTGELFF.